These 28 T cell receptor beta chains were all obtained from the same sample, sequenced in a study of preoperative IRX-2 immunotherapy in early breast cancer. The treatment denotes: preoperative locoregional IRX-2 cytokine immunotherapy. The repertoire was sequenced with immunoSEQ multiplex PCR; TCRdb's copy has only in-frame clones and lacks some. The top ten clones hold about 3.3% of a sample with 25,000 to 30,000 clones, approximately 80% of them seen once. Sampling was conducted from a patient treated with IRX-2 immunotherapy. These receptors came from a human donor with breast cancer.

This clone was seen only a few times. The V gene is TRBV19, the J gene TRBJ1-5; D not certain. V was clipped by 4 bases and J by 11 bases, with 21 bases between them. From germline, CDR1 is LNHDA and CDR2 SQIVND (reference sequence). The CDR3 has 15 residues. The CDR3 DNA is TGTGCCAGTAGTACCTTCGCGTACCAACGGTCCGCCCAGCATTTT. Translated, it gives CASSTFAYQRSAQHF. The whole variable domain, filled in from reference TRBV19 and TRBJ1-5, reads DGGITQSPKYLFRKEGQNVTLSCEQNLNHDAMYWYRQDPGQGLRLIYYSQIVNDFQKGDIAEGYSVSREKKESFPLTVTSAQKNPTAFYLCASSTFAYQRSAQHFGDGTRLSIL.

DNA for the CDR3: TGCGCCAGCAGCCTTTCAGTCGTGACGGTAAGGTCACCCCTCCACTTT. It specifies CASSLSVVTVRSPLHF. The chain is built from TRBV5-1 and TRBJ1-6; D is ambiguous. The CDR3 covers 16 residues. V dropped 4 bases and J dropped 10 bases, with 21 bases sitting between them. Germline V CDR1 and CDR2: SGHRS, YFSETQ.

The V call is TRBV30, the J call TRBJ1-3; 8 nucleotides match TRBD1. V lost 7 bases to trimming and J lost 0 bases; unmatched junction nucleotides: 8. Germline loops: CDR1 GTSNPN, CDR2 SVGIG (reference sequence). The CDR3 consists of 15 residues. CDR3 coding DNA: TGTGCCTTACGGACAGGGACGTACTCTGGAAACACCATATATTTT. Amino acid sequence: CALRTGTYSGNTIYF.

The chain is built from TRBV18 and TRBJ2-2; maybe TRBD2 (5 bases). CDR1 is KGHSH, CDR2 LQKENI, per germline. This CDR3 contains 16 residues. Trimming left V 4 bases short and J 1 base short, with 13 bases between. CDR3 sequence reads: CASSLEVARNTGELFF. In nucleotides, the CDR3 is TGTGCCAGCTCACTCGAGGTAGCGCGGAACACCGGGGAGCTGTTTTTT.

The chain combines TRBV30 with TRBJ1-1; 7 bases are shared with TRBD1. The ends lost 4 bases at V and 5 bases at J; junction bases unmatched: 13. Germline assignment: CDR1 GTSNPN and CDR2 SVGIG (reference sequence). CDR3 length equals 15 residues. The CDR3 DNA follows: TGTGCCTGGAAAAATTGGAAGGGGGCAAGGACTGAAGCTTTCTTT. It specifies CAWKNWKGARTEAFF.

About this clone: A junction boundary mismatches the germline segment, possibly from a read error. This chain uses TRBV6-8 with TRBJ2-1; 9 bases align to TRBD2. From germline, CDR1 is MNHGY and CDR2 SAAAGT. The CDR3 length is 14 residues. This CDR3 is CAISAGLATNEQFF. DNA of the CDR3: TGTGCCATCAGTGCAGGACTAGCGACCAATGAGCAGTTCTTC.

This chain links TRBV30 with TRBJ1-2, with TRBD1 matching over 8 bases. The CDR3 totals 17 residues. Germline CDR1 reads GTSNPN; CDR2 reads SVGIG (reference sequence). With V trimmed by 0 bases and J by 3 bases, 12 bases remained unmatched. The CDR3 is CAWSVGTGGLLYYGYTF. Here the CDR3 DNA reads TGTGCCTGGAGTGTCGGGACAGGAGGGCTACTTTACTATGGCTACACCTTC.

This clone has just a few counts. CDR3 DNA: TGTGCCAGCAGCTTAATGGCGGAGAACACTGAAGCTTTCTTT. Protein: CASSLMAENTEAFF. The V gene is TRBV11-3, the J gene TRBJ1-1; D unresolved. Per the germline V gene, CDR1 is SGHNT and CDR2 is YENEEA. V lost 2 bases and J 1 base, leaving 8 bases between the germline ends. The CDR3 runs 14 residues.

The J gene is TRBJ2-2, the V gene TRBV29-1; D possibly uses TRBD1 or TRBD2 (6 bases each). Germline CDR1 and CDR2: SQVTM and ANQGSEA. V gave up 6 bases and J gave up 4 bases, with 18 bases separating them. The CDR3 totals 15 residues. The CDR3 DNA reads as TGCAGCGTGGCATTCGGGGGCCCTAGCACCGGGGAGCTGTTTTTT. Protein sequence: CSVAFGGPSTGELFF.

The chain links TRBV6-8 to TRBJ1-1, with TRBD1 matching 8 bases. Germline V CDR1 and CDR2: MNHGY, SAAAGT. The V and J ends lost 2 bases and 9 bases, in that order; junction bases with no gene match: 14. The CDR3 spans 16 residues. The CDR3 loop is CASSYRAGGPLVQAFF. In DNA, the CDR3 is TGTGCCAGCAGTTACAGGGCAGGGGGCCCATTGGTTCAAGCTTTCTTT.

The chain has TRBV19 and TRBJ1-1; 7 nucleotides agree with TRBD1. Trimming took 6 bases from V and 3 from J; bases not matched to a gene: 4. The CDR3 runs 13 residues. The germline V gene encodes CDR1 LNHDA and CDR2 SQIVND (reference sequence). The chain's CDR3 is CASSQTGYTEAFF. The CDR3 DNA reads TGTGCCAGTAGCCAGACAGGGTACACTGAAGCTTTCTTT.

The rearrangement links TRBV5-1 to TRBJ2-3; 8 positions agree with TRBD2. Unmatched junction bases numbered 11, after V lost 4 bases and J lost 4 bases. The CDR3 is made up of 16 amino acids. Germline V lookup: CDR1 SGHRS, CDR2 YFSETQ. The CDR3 loop reads CASSQDPGGRADTQYF. The DNA for the CDR3 is TGCGCCAGCAGCCAAGATCCGGGGGGGCGAGCAGATACGCAGTATTTT.

In regard to this clone: The junction differs from germline at one of its ends, possibly a read error. V and J are TRBV6-8 and TRBJ2-1, with 10 positions matching TRBD2. The CDR3 is 18 residues long. Germline V CDR1 and CDR2: MNHGY, SAAAGT. CDR3 region: CASSYIAGGQGTYNEQFF. For the CDR3, the DNA is TGTGCCAGCAGTTACATAGCGGGAGGCCAAGGCACCTATAATGAGCAGTTCTTC.

The V gene is TRBV18, the J gene TRBJ2-1; D possibly corresponds to TRBD1 (6 bases). Trimming pared 3 bases from V and 2 bases from J, leaving 14 bases between. The CDR3 is 16 residues long. Per germline, CDR1 KGHSH and CDR2 LQKENI. The CDR3 spells CASSPARNRAYNEQFF. The CDR3, as DNA: TGTGCCAGCTCACCGGCGAGGAACAGGGCCTACAATGAGCAGTTCTTC. Filled out from reference TRBV18 and TRBJ2-1, the complete variable domain reads NAGVMQNPRHLVRRRGQEARLRCSPMKGHSHVYWYRQLPEEGLKFMVYLQKENIIDESGMPKERFSAEFPKEGPSILRIQQVVRGDSAAYFCASSPARNRAYNEQFFGPGTRLTVL.

The V and J genes are TRBV18 and TRBJ2-5; possible D gene TRBD2, 6 bases. V was shortened by 4 bases and J by 5 bases, with 14 bases between the two germline ends. The germline V gene encodes CDR1 KGHSH and CDR2 LQKENI. The CDR3 consists of 14 residues. Here the CDR3 reads CASSLQRVWETQYF. CDR3 nucleotides: TGTGCCAGCTCACTACAGCGGGTCTGGGAGACCCAGTACTTC.

As concerns this clone: Other DNA sequences of this sample code for an identical CDR3. The chain has TRBV15 and TRBJ1-3; TRBD1 agrees at 8 bases. This CDR3 spans 15 amino acids. V lost 1 base and J lost 1; bases outside the gene matches: 0. The germline V gene encodes CDR1 LNHNV and CDR2 YYDKDF (reference sequence). The CDR3 nucleotides read TGTGCCACCAGCAGAGGACAGGGGTCTGGAAACACCATATATTTT. This gives the protein CATSRGQGSGNTIYF.

J is TRBJ2-3 and V is TRBV7-8; no clear D gene. CDR1 is SGHVS, CDR2 FQNEAQ, per germline. This CDR3 has 13 residues. V shed 7 bases and J shed 1 base, with 9 bases lying between them. CDR3 protein: CASTQDRTDTQYF. The CDR3 DNA follows: TGTGCCAGCACCCAGGATCGCACAGATACGCAGTATTTT.

V gene TRBV11-3 combines with J gene TRBJ2-5, with TRBD2 identical over 9 bases. CDR1 and CDR2 (germline): SGHNT, YENEEA. The CDR3 totals 15 residues. The V gene end was trimmed by 5 bases and the J gene end by 0 bases; junction bases not matched to a gene: 4. CDR3 residues: CASSISGSYQETQYF. In DNA, the CDR3 is TGTGCCAGCAGCATTAGCGGGAGCTACCAAGAGACCCAGTACTTC.

The chain is built from TRBV5-1 and TRBJ1-1; no clear D. Per germline, CDR1 SGHRS and CDR2 YFSETQ. The CDR3 totals 14 residues. Trimming took 4 bases from V and 2 from J, leaving 12 bases between them. CDR3 sequence: CASSPSQLNTEAFF. The CDR3 DNA is TGCGCCAGCAGCCCGTCACAGCTTAACACTGAAGCTTTCTTT.

This clone was seen only once. The chain carries TRBV7-6 and TRBJ2-5; TRBD1 might be the D (5 bases). Germline V CDR1 and CDR2: SGHVS, FNYEAQ. V was clipped by 3 bases and J by 4 bases, with 15 bases between them. The CDR3 is 15 amino acids. CDR3 loop: CASSFGGAFGETQYF. For the CDR3, the DNA is TGTGCCAGCAGCTTTGGTGGGGCGTTCGGAGAGACCCAGTACTTC.

The rearrangement uses TRBV6-8 and TRBJ2-7; the match to TRBD1 covers 7 bases. Germline V gene data show CDR1 as MNHGY and CDR2 as SAAAGT. This CDR3 contains 15 residues. With V trimmed by 4 bases and J by 5 bases, 11 bases remained unmatched. The CDR3: CASSFLRDSNNEQYF. The CDR3 DNA follows: TGTGCCAGCAGTTTCCTCCGGGACAGTAACAACGAGCAGTACTTC.

V and J are TRBV6-8 and TRBJ2-7; the D call may be TRBD1 or TRBD2 (5 bases each). This CDR3 spans 13 amino acids. The germline CDR1 and CDR2 sequences are MNHGY and SAAAGT. V lost 6 bases and J 4 bases, leaving 13 bases between the germline ends. The CDR3 is CASRGPKGYEQYF. DNA for the CDR3: TGTGCCAGCAGGGGACCCAAAGGGTACGAGCAGTACTTC.

The chain combines TRBV30 with TRBJ2-5; 8 bases agree with TRBD2. The V segment lost 2 bases and the J segment 5 bases; nucleotides outside the gene matches: 1. The CDR3 is 12 amino acids. CDR1 and CDR2 (germline): GTSNPN, SVGIG (reference sequence). Here the CDR3 DNA reads TGTGCCTGGAGTAGCGGGAGCGAGACCCAGTACTTC. Protein product: CAWSSGSETQYF.

This rearrangement joins TRBV28 to TRBJ1-2, with unresolved D. The V end was cut by 3 bases, the J end by 0 bases, with 8 bases between. CDR1 MDHEN and CDR2 SYDVKM come from the germline V gene. The CDR3 has 14 residues. The CDR3 DNA sequence: TGTGCCAGCAGTTTGAGACTGCCTAACTATGGCTACACCTTC. Translating it yields CASSLRLPNYGYTF.

V usage is TRBV4-1 and J usage is TRBJ2-5; a possible D gene is TRBD1 (6 bases). This CDR3 is built from 17 residues. Per the germline V gene, CDR1 is MGHRA and CDR2 is YSYEKL. V was clipped by 2 bases and J by 0 bases, with 16 bases between them. CDR3 coding DNA: TGCGCCAGCAGCCAAAATCCCGGGACAACGTACCAAGAGACCCAGTACTTC. As protein: CASSQNPGTTYQETQYF.

This clone was seen only a few times. The CDR3 sequence is CASSPGDHSYNEQFF. DNA of the CDR3: TGTGCCAGCAGCCCAGGGGACCACTCCTACAATGAGCAGTTCTTC. The chain links TRBV11-3 to TRBJ2-1, with a weak D call TRBD1 (6 bases). Germline CDR1 reads SGHNT; CDR2 reads YENEEA. Between the trimmed V and J ends, which lost 5 bases and 0 bases, there was a span of 11 bases. This CDR3 is 15 amino acids long.

The rearrangement links TRBV30 to TRBJ2-6; 7 bases map to TRBD1. V gave up 4 bases and J gave up 1 base; unmatched junction bases: 10. The CDR3 length is 17 residues. Germline V gives CDR1 GTSNPN, CDR2 SVGIG (reference sequence). As DNA, the CDR3 is TGTGCCTGGAACACCGGGACAGCCGAATCTGGGGCCAACGTCCTGACTTTC. Translating it yields CAWNTGTAESGANVLTF.

Only one count was recorded for this clone. The rearrangement joins TRBV11-3 to TRBJ1-1, with no clear D. The CDR3 runs 14 residues. The germline gives CDR1 SGHNT, CDR2 YENEEA. V was clipped by 1 base and J by 5 bases, with 11 bases between them. CDR3 sequence reads: CASSLVLIGTEAFF. As DNA, the CDR3 is TGTGCCAGCAGCTTAGTTCTTATTGGGACTGAAGCTTTCTTT.